The rows below give T cell receptor beta chains drawn from one sample of a study of blood T cell repertoires in COVID-19. Only in-frame clones appear in the TCRdb table, and some are missing; sequencing was by immunoSEQ multiplex PCR. The table includes fewer than 200,000 clones, approximately 90% detected once. Source material: peripheral blood. The receptors derive from a woman aged 55-69 years who had recovered from COVID-19. The CDR3 runs from the conserved cysteine through the conserved F or W. Each record gives: V gene, CDR3 protein.

V: TRBV27
CDR3: CASSLSSNQPQHF

V: TRBV11-2
CDR3: CASSLVRQVNSPLHF

V: TRBV5-1
CDR3: CASSLFSGSGEAFF

V: TRBV19
CDR3: CASSSRTGLINEQFF

V: TRBV29-1
CDR3: CSVEGTAYEQYF

V: TRBV11-2
CDR3: CASSLALAGQAGDEQYF

V: TRBV7-9
CDR3: CASSFRGATQETQYF

V: TRBV7-6
CDR3: CASSSTGTGNYNEQFF

V: TRBV10-3
CDR3: CAIIAGGPTSGANVLTF

V: TRBV19
CDR3: CASSMGGDEAEKLFF

V: TRBV7-3
CDR3: CASRSGTANSPLHF

V: TRBV28
CDR3: CASSYAGQVNEKLFF

V: TRBV6-2/TRBV6-3
CDR3: CASSYSRRTGTYSYEQYF

V: TRBV24-1
CDR3: CATSTSSSYEQYF

V: TRBV29-1
CDR3: CSVDLGGEQYF

V: TRBV14
CDR3: CASSHLTTGEETQYF

V: TRBV23-1
CDR3: CASSQYNGRHEQYF

V: TRBV28
CDR3: CASSFVRGGALEEQYF

V: TRBV5-4
CDR3: CASSSLAGGYNEQFF

V: TRBV5-1
CDR3: CASSPRTGEAKGYTF

V: TRBV24-1
CDR3: CARGPWRGAREQFF

V: TRBV20-1
CDR3: CSAGAGTGGLETQYF

V: TRBV18
CDR3: CASSQGTGGYEQYF

V: TRBV30
CDR3: CAWSKGLPYNEQFF

V: TRBV6-5
CDR3: CASSSGGLGTEAFF

V: TRBV7-9
CDR3: CASSQTGTAHQPQHF

V: TRBV14
CDR3: CASSQDHREYGYTF

V: TRBV12-3/TRBV12-4
CDR3: CASSLAHGGEAFF

V: TRBV5-6
CDR3: CASSLFAGGLNTEAFF

V: TRBV5-1
CDR3: CASSLLGTGDNSPLHF